Given below is one T cell receptor beta chain in context. Its antigen is not known. This entry comes from a study of OX40 agonist ivuxolimab in advanced cancers. Profiled with immunoSEQ multiplex PCR; TCRdb holds only in-frame clones, not every one. The sample lists tens of thousands of clones; 88% were seen once. Study-level points and caveats: In the expanded peripheral T cells, antigen specificity was never determined.

The source of this sequence is an adult with an advanced solid tumor such as melanoma, head and neck, liver or kidney cancer. The source material was CD4+ or CD8+ T cells sorted from blood, sampled in a trial of the OX40 agonist ivuxolimab.

CDR3 nucleotides: TGTGCCAGCAGCCTCCCCGCGGCGGGGTTGCAGACCCAGTACTTC. Its translation is CASSLPAAGLQTQYF. V is TRBV7-2 and J is TRBJ2-5; D is possibly TRBD2 (6 bases). The CDR3 loop spans 15 amino acids. CDR1 is SGHTA, CDR2 FQGNSA, per germline. V was pared by 5 bases and J by 6 bases, with 19 bases between.